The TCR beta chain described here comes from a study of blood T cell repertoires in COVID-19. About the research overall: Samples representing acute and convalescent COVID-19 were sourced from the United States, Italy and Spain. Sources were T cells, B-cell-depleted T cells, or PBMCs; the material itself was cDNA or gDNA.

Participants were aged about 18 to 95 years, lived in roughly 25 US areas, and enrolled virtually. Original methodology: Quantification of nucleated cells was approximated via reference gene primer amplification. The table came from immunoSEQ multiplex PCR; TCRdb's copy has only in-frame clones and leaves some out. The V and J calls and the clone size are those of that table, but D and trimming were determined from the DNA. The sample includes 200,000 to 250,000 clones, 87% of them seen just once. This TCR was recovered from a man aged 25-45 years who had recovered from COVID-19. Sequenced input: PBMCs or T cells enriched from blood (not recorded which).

DNA for the CDR3: TGCGCCAGCAGCTTAAATCTCTATGAGCAGTTCTTC. Translated: CASSLNLYEQFF. The chain recombines TRBV5-1 with TRBJ2-1; no clear D gene. The CDR3 covers 12 residues. V lost 2 bases to trimming and J lost 8 bases, with 8 bases between them. The germline V gene encodes CDR1 SGHRS and CDR2 YFSETQ.